The rows below give T cell receptor beta chains drawn from one sample of a study of cytomegalovirus exposure and HLA in healthy donors. Generated by immunoSEQ multiplex PCR, the TCRdb table keeps only in-frame clones and is missing some. The sample includes about 180,000 clones, around 80% of them seen just once. The sequencing input was PBMCs. Receptors originate from a woman aged 55-70 years in good health and CMV-seropositive. CDR3s include the opening cysteine and the closing phenylalanine or tryptophan. The order of the fields is V gene, D gene, clone size, CDR3 length, J gene, CDR3 DNA, CDR3 protein. The D gene is left open where the match is weak. Expanded clones get a size class; other rows say once, few or many, or leave the size out.

V gene: TRBV9; D gene: .; clone size: once; CDR3 length: 14; J gene: TRBJ2-3; CDR3 DNA: TGTGCCAGCAGCGTAGAGGGGGAGTTCGGTACGCAGTATTTT; CDR3 protein: CASSVEGEFGTQYF
V gene: TRBV20-1; D gene: .; clone size: .; CDR3 length: 11; J gene: TRBJ2-3; CDR3 DNA: TGCAGTGCACACAGGGCTGGTACGCAGTATTTT; CDR3 protein: CSAHRAGTQYF
V gene: TRBV9; D gene: .; clone size: .; CDR3 length: 14; J gene: TRBJ2-7; CDR3 DNA: TGTGCCAGCAGCGTAGGCACTAGTCCCTACGAGCAGTACTTC; CDR3 protein: CASSVGTSPYEQYF
V gene: TRBV5-5; D gene: .; clone size: .; CDR3 length: 15; J gene: TRBJ1-5; CDR3 DNA: TGTGCCAGCAGCTTGGAAGGGGCCCTAAATCAGCCCCAGCATTTT; CDR3 protein: CASSLEGALNQPQHF
V gene: TRBV2; D gene: TRBD2; clone size: .; CDR3 length: 17; J gene: TRBJ2-2; CDR3 DNA: TGTGCCAGCAGTGTCCCTAGCGGGAGGGCGAACACCGGGGAGCTGTTTTTT; CDR3 protein: CASSVPSGRANTGELFF
V gene: TRBV29-1; D gene: .; clone size: .; CDR3 length: 13; J gene: TRBJ2-3; CDR3 DNA: TGCAGCGTCGGATCGGAGTATCTGGATACGCAGTATTTT; CDR3 protein: CSVGSEYLDTQYF
V gene: TRBV18; D gene: TRBD2; clone size: .; CDR3 length: 16; J gene: TRBJ2-3; CDR3 DNA: TGTGCCAGCTCAGGAAGAGCGGGAGCGACCACAGATACGCAGTATTTT; CDR3 protein: CASSGRAGATTDTQYF
V gene: TRBV30; D gene: .; clone size: .; CDR3 length: 11; J gene: TRBJ2-7; CDR3 DNA: TGTGCCTGGAGTCTAACCTACGAGCAGTACTTC; CDR3 protein: CAWSLTYEQYF
V gene: TRBV6-4; D gene: TRBD1; clone size: .; CDR3 length: 15; J gene: TRBJ2-2; CDR3 DNA: TGTGCCAGCAGCGGGACAGGGGGCGACTCCGGGGAGCTGTTTTTT; CDR3 protein: CASSGTGGDSGELFF
V gene: TRBV18; D gene: .; clone size: once; CDR3 length: 13; J gene: TRBJ2-7; CDR3 DNA: TGTGCCAGCTCACCACTAGAATACTACGAGCAGTACTTC; CDR3 protein: CASSPLEYYEQYF
V gene: TRBV2; D gene: TRBD1; clone size: .; CDR3 length: 13; J gene: TRBJ1-2; CDR3 DNA: TGTGCCAGCGCGACAGGGCTGCACTATGGCTACACCTTC; CDR3 protein: CASATGLHYGYTF
V gene: TRBV10-3; D gene: TRBD1; clone size: .; CDR3 length: 13; J gene: TRBJ1-6; CDR3 DNA: TGTGCCAACGGACAGGGGAAGAATTCACCCCTCCACTTT; CDR3 protein: CANGQGKNSPLHF
V gene: TRBV7-3; D gene: .; clone size: .; CDR3 length: 13; J gene: TRBJ2-3; CDR3 DNA: TGTGCCAGCAGCTGGGGGGTCACAGATACGCAGTATTTT; CDR3 protein: CASSWGVTDTQYF
V gene: TRBV7-2; D gene: TRBD1; clone size: .; CDR3 length: 13; J gene: TRBJ1-1; CDR3 DNA: TGTGCCAGCAGCATACAGGGGGAAATTGAAGCTTTCTTT; CDR3 protein: CASSIQGEIEAFF
V gene: TRBV7-2; D gene: TRBD2; clone size: few; CDR3 length: 17; J gene: TRBJ2-2; CDR3 DNA: TGTGCCAGCAGCTTACCCGGACTAGCGGGCAACACCGGGGAGCTGTTTTTT; CDR3 protein: CASSLPGLAGNTGELFF
V gene: TRBV5-1; D gene: TRBD1; clone size: .; CDR3 length: 16; J gene: TRBJ2-7; CDR3 DNA: TGCGCCAGCAGCTTCACCCCCCGCTCCGGGACAGGCGAGCAGTACTTC; CDR3 protein: CASSFTPRSGTGEQYF
V gene: TRBV7-9; D gene: TRBD1; clone size: .; CDR3 length: 14; J gene: TRBJ2-2; CDR3 DNA: TGTGCCAGCACCAAATCAGGGGGCACCGGGGAGCTGTTTTTT; CDR3 protein: CASTKSGGTGELFF
V gene: TRBV28; D gene: TRBD1; clone size: .; CDR3 length: 15; J gene: TRBJ1-4; CDR3 DNA: TGTGCCAGCAGTGGTCCTACAGGGGCTTACGAAAAACTGTTTTTT; CDR3 protein: CASSGPTGAYEKLFF
V gene: TRBV6-1; D gene: TRBD2; clone size: .; CDR3 length: 14; J gene: TRBJ2-7; CDR3 DNA: TGTGCCAGCAGAGCGAGCGGGAGCCCCCACGAGCAGTACTTC; CDR3 protein: CASRASGSPHEQYF
V gene: TRBV5-1; D gene: TRBD1; clone size: .; CDR3 length: 14; J gene: TRBJ2-7; CDR3 DNA: TGCGCCAGCAGGGCCGGGACAGGGTCCTACGAGCAGTACTTC; CDR3 protein: CASRAGTGSYEQYF
V gene: TRBV5-1; D gene: .; clone size: once; CDR3 length: 16; J gene: TRBJ2-7; CDR3 DNA: TGCGCCAGCAGCTTTTGGGGCGACTCGGGAGACTACGAGCAGTACTTC; CDR3 protein: CASSFWGDSGDYEQYF
V gene: TRBV5-4; D gene: .; clone size: .; CDR3 length: 16; J gene: TRBJ2-2; CDR3 DNA: TGTGCCAGCAGCTTCGGTTCGGTCGGGGGTACCGGGGAGCTGTTTTTT; CDR3 protein: CASSFGSVGGTGELFF
V gene: TRBV11-2; D gene: .; clone size: few; CDR3 length: 13; J gene: TRBJ2-5; CDR3 DNA: TGTGCCAGCAGCTTAGATCGGGAAGAGACCCAGTACTTC; CDR3 protein: CASSLDREETQYF
V gene: TRBV5-6; D gene: .; clone size: .; CDR3 length: 15; J gene: TRBJ1-1; CDR3 DNA: TGTGCCAGCAGCGTGGTGGGGGGAATGAACACTGAAGCTTTCTTT; CDR3 protein: CASSVVGGMNTEAFF
V gene: TRBV10-3; D gene: TRBD1; clone size: .; CDR3 length: 16; J gene: TRBJ2-1; CDR3 DNA: TGTGCCATCAGGCCAGGGGGCAGGGATTCCTACAATGAGCAGTTCTTC; CDR3 protein: CAIRPGGRDSYNEQFF
V gene: TRBV7-3; D gene: .; clone size: .; CDR3 length: 13; J gene: TRBJ2-1; CDR3 DNA: TGTGCCAGCAGCAGATCGGGACACTATGAGCAGTTCTTC; CDR3 protein: CASSRSGHYEQFF
V gene: TRBV2; D gene: TRBD1; clone size: .; CDR3 length: 14; J gene: TRBJ1-5; CDR3 DNA: TGTGCCAGCTCGGGACAGGGGGGCAATCAGCCCCAGCATTTT; CDR3 protein: CASSGQGGNQPQHF
V gene: TRBV28; D gene: TRBD1; clone size: few; CDR3 length: 12; J gene: TRBJ2-7; CDR3 DNA: TGTGCCAGCAGTATGACAGGGGTCGAGCAGTACTTC; CDR3 protein: CASSMTGVEQYF
V gene: TRBV9; D gene: .; clone size: .; CDR3 length: 15; J gene: TRBJ2-2; CDR3 DNA: TGTGCCAGCAGCGTAATTAGCGGCGGTACCGGGGAGCTGTTTTTT; CDR3 protein: CASSVISGGTGELFF
V gene: TRBV7-4; D gene: TRBD1; clone size: few; CDR3 length: 16; J gene: TRBJ1-5; CDR3 DNA: TGTGCCAGCAGCTTCGGACAGGGGAATAGCAATCAGCCCCAGCATTTT; CDR3 protein: CASSFGQGNSNQPQHF
V gene: TRBV28; D gene: TRBD2; clone size: .; CDR3 length: 15; J gene: TRBJ2-7; CDR3 DNA: TGTGCCAGCGACCCCGGGACTAGCGGGAGGAACGAGCAGTACTTC; CDR3 protein: CASDPGTSGRNEQYF
V gene: TRBV9; D gene: .; clone size: .; CDR3 length: 14; J gene: TRBJ2-3; CDR3 DNA: TGTGCCAGCAGGAGCGGCACCCAGACAGATACGCAGTATTTT; CDR3 protein: CASRSGTQTDTQYF
V gene: TRBV2; D gene: TRBD2; clone size: .; CDR3 length: 14; J gene: TRBJ2-7; CDR3 DNA: TGTGCCAGCAAGCGGGGGAGTAGCTCCTACGAGCAGTACTTC; CDR3 protein: CASKRGSSSYEQYF
V gene: TRBV6-1; D gene: TRBD2; clone size: .; CDR3 length: 14; J gene: TRBJ2-7; CDR3 DNA: TGTGCCAGCAAGCGAATTAGCGGGAGTAACGAGCAGTACTTC; CDR3 protein: CASKRISGSNEQYF
V gene: TRBV6-5; D gene: .; clone size: .; CDR3 length: 16; J gene: TRBJ2-2; CDR3 DNA: TGTGCCAGCAGTTATTACAGGGAACTGAACACCGGGGAGCTGTTTTTT; CDR3 protein: CASSYYRELNTGELFF
V gene: TRBV30; D gene: .; clone size: .; CDR3 length: 17; J gene: TRBJ1-1; CDR3 DNA: TGTGCCTGGAGTGTACGGGGGGCACAGGGAGGGGGCACTGAAGCTTTCTTT; CDR3 protein: CAWSVRGAQGGGTEAFF
V gene: TRBV5-1; D gene: TRBD2; clone size: .; CDR3 length: 14; J gene: TRBJ2-7; CDR3 DNA: TGCGCCAGCAGCCTAATAGCGGGGGCTGGAGAGCAGTACTTC; CDR3 protein: CASSLIAGAGEQYF